A single sample gave rise to the 27 T cell receptor beta chains below, sequenced in a study of T cells after yellow fever vaccination. TCRdb processed the 5' RACE reads anew with MiXCR; each CDR3 protein has one entry. The profile shows roughly 520,000 distinct CDR3 sequences, 21% of them singletons. This specimen was PBMCs, taken approximately 20 days after the first yellow fever vaccination. The receptor source for this set is a man between 18 and 35 years old who received the YFV17D yellow fever vaccine.

This clonotype was seen more than once but under ten times. The chain has TRBV4-3 and TRBJ2-7; 9 bases align to TRBD2. This CDR3 has 16 residues. Trimming cost V 3 bases and J 7 bases; bases outside gene matches: 13. The V gene's germline CDR1 is LGHNA and CDR2 YSLEER. CDR3 loop: CASSHGRGKSGGEQYF. The CDR3 DNA follows: TGCGCCAGCAGCCACGGGCGGGGCAAAAGCGGGGGGGAGCAGTACTTC.

In its sample, this clonotype was seen a few times. V is TRBV4-3 and J is TRBJ2-5; D might be TRBD1 or TRBD2, each matching 5 bases. The CDR3 consists of 15 residues. Between the trimmed V and J ends, which lost 2 bases and 7 bases, there was a span of 17 bases. The germline CDR1 and CDR2 sequences are LGHNA and YSLEER. The CDR3 DNA is TGCGCCAGCAGCCAACGGTGGGACCCTGGGGGGACCCAGTACTTC. Translating it yields CASSQRWDPGGTQYF.

This clonotype was detected only a few times. The CDR3 nucleotides are TGCAGTGCTAGAGATGGAAGGGCGCAGCCCCAGCATTTT. This codes for CSARDGRAQPQHF. This chain joins TRBV20-1 and TRBJ1-5; D not resolved. The CDR3 loop spans 13 amino acids. The V and J ends lost 0 bases and 7 bases respectively, with 10 bases between them. CDR1 is DFQATT and CDR2 is SNEGSKA in the germline V gene (reference sequence).

A few counts support this clonotype. In nucleotides, the CDR3 is TGTGCCAGCAGCCCACGGGACAGGGGGTCGAACACCGGGGAGCTGTTTTTT. It specifies CASSPRDRGSNTGELFF. The rearrangement joins TRBV7-3 to TRBJ2-2, with 11 bases aligning to TRBD1. With V trimmed by 5 bases and J by 0 bases, 5 bases remained unmatched. Germline CDR1 SGHTA, CDR2 FQGTGA. The CDR3 is 17 amino acids. Filled out from reference TRBV7-3 and TRBJ2-2, the complete variable domain reads GAGVSQTPSNKVTEKGKYVELRCDPISGHTALYWYRQSLGQGPEFLIYFQGTGAADDSGLPNDRFFAVRPEGSVSTLKIQRTERGDSAVYLCASSPRDRGSNTGELFFGEGSRLTVL.

This chain uses TRBV9 with TRBJ2-2; D ambiguous. The CDR3 covers 13 residues. The V end was cut by 0 bases, the J end by 5 bases, with 5 bases between. Germline CDR1 SGDLS, CDR2 YYNGEE. The CDR3 DNA is TGTGCCAGCAGCGTAGAAGGGACCGGGGAGCTGTTTTTT. Encoded protein: CASSVEGTGELFF.

The V call is TRBV9, the J call TRBJ2-3; tentative D call: TRBD2 (6 bases). Trimming cost V 2 bases and J 0 bases, with 10 bases left between them. This CDR3 comprises 15 residues. Germline-derived CDR1 and CDR2 are SGDLS and YYNGEE. CDR3 sequence reads: CASSVSGASTDTQYF. The CDR3 region has the DNA TGTGCCAGCAGCGTTTCGGGAGCTAGCACAGATACGCAGTATTTT.

This clonotype occurred many times. CDR3 DNA sequence: TGTGCCAGCAGCTTGGGTACGCAGTATTTT. This codes for CASSLGTQYF. The chain joins TRBV12-3 or TRBV12-4 to TRBJ2-3; no reliable D call. CDR3 length equals 10 residues. Trimming stripped 6 bases from V and 8 bases from J, with 6 bases between.

The chain combines TRBV27 with TRBJ2-1, with 7 bases aligning to TRBD1. V was pared by 3 bases and J by 3 bases, with 5 bases of the junction left unmatched. Germline CDR1 and CDR2: MNHEY and SMNVEV (reference sequence). The length of the CDR3 is 15 residues. CDR3 protein: CASSFQRDSYNEQFF. The CDR3 coding sequence is TGTGCCAGCAGTTTTCAACGGGACAGCTACAATGAGCAGTTCTTC.

The genes are TRBV6-2 or TRBV6-3 and TRBJ2-5, with 8 positions matching TRBD1. CDR1 MNHEY and CDR2 SVGEGT come from the germline V gene. Unmatched junction bases numbered 5, after V lost 0 bases and J lost 2 bases. The CDR3 sequence is 16 residues long. The CDR3 region is CASSYSDRGLQETQYF. CDR3 nucleotides: TGTGCCAGCAGTTACTCCGACAGGGGCCTACAAGAGACCCAGTACTTC.

The chain couples TRBV3-1 to TRBJ1-2; D remains ambiguous. Germline V gene lookup returns CDR1 LGHDT and CDR2 YNNKEL (reference sequence). This CDR3 has 15 amino acids. V was pared by 0 bases and J by 4 bases, with 12 bases between. The CDR3 sequence is CASSQDLRLPYGYTF. The CDR3 coding sequence is TGTGCCAGCAGCCAAGATCTAAGGTTACCCTATGGCTACACCTTC.

V is TRBV24-1 and J is TRBJ2-3; D gene unclear. This CDR3 is built from 17 residues. Germline V gene lookup returns CDR1 KGHDR and CDR2 SFDVKD. Trimming removed 4 bases from V and 5 bases from J, with 21 bases in between. CDR3 in DNA: TGTGCCACCAGTGACAGTTTACAGCCTTACAGCCGAGATACGCAGTATTTT. This encodes CATSDSLQPYSRDTQYF.

This clonotype was observed a handful of times. The chain is built from TRBV13 and TRBJ2-3; D is ambiguous. Trimming pared 5 bases from V and 2 bases from J, leaving 14 bases between. This CDR3 is built from 15 residues. Per germline, CDR1 PRHDT and CDR2 FYEKMQ (reference sequence). In nucleotides, the CDR3 is TGTGCCAGCAGCCTGCGGATGGCCTACACAGATACGCAGTATTTT. Translated, it gives CASSLRMAYTDTQYF.

This clonotype was picked up a small number of times. This chain joins TRBV5-1 and TRBJ2-2; the D call may be TRBD1 or TRBD2 (6 bases each). This CDR3 is built from 20 residues. Germline V lookup: CDR1 SGHRS, CDR2 YFSETQ. V lost 0 bases and J lost 0, with 21 bases in between. The CDR3 protein is CASSLAGAAIFGSNTGELFF. CDR3 nucleotide sequence: TGCGCCAGCAGCTTGGCGGGGGCAGCGATCTTCGGTTCGAACACCGGGGAGCTGTTTTTT. Drawing the rest from reference TRBV5-1 and TRBJ2-2, the complete variable domain is KAGVTQTPRYLIKTRGQQVTLSCSPISGHRSVSWYQQTPGQGLQFLFEYFSETQRNKGNFPGRFSGRQFSNSRSEMNVSTLELGDSALYLCASSLAGAAIFGSNTGELFFGEGSRLTVL.

V usage is TRBV7-3 and J usage is TRBJ2-1; TRBD1 or TRBD2 may be the D gene (6 bases each). The V gene lost 6 bases and the J gene lost 4 bases, with 22 bases spanning the gap. This CDR3 has 17 amino acids. From germline, CDR1 is SGHTA and CDR2 FQGTGA. The CDR3 here is CASSLTGWGAGYNEQFF. In DNA form, the CDR3 reads TGTGCCAGCAGTCTTACCGGTTGGGGGGCAGGATACAATGAGCAGTTCTTC.

This clonotype was detected only a few times. The chain uses TRBV13 and TRBJ1-5, with D unresolved. This CDR3 is built from 14 residues. CDR1 is PRHDT and CDR2 is FYEKMQ in the germline V gene (reference sequence). V lost 8 bases to trimming and J lost 0 bases, with 11 bases between them. CDR3 coding DNA: TGTGCCAGCGCGGACGGATATAGCAATCAGCCCCAGCATTTT. Amino acid sequence: CASADGYSNQPQHF.

The chain couples TRBV20-1 to TRBJ2-6; maybe TRBD1 (6 bases). Trimming stripped 3 bases from V and 0 bases from J, with 15 bases between. The CDR3 length is 17 residues. Per germline, CDR1 DFQATT and CDR2 SNEGSKA (reference sequence). The CDR3 spells CSASPNRAGSGANVLTF. The CDR3 DNA follows: TGCAGTGCTAGCCCCAACAGGGCGGGCTCTGGGGCCAACGTCCTGACTTTC.

The genes are TRBV28 and TRBJ2-7; TRBD1 matches 11 bases. CDR1 and CDR2 (germline): MDHEN, SYDVKM. This CDR3 region has 16 residues. Trimming cost V 4 bases and J 5 bases; bases outside gene matches: 10. The CDR3 reads CASSSGGQGDDHEQYV. The CDR3 DNA is TGTGCCAGCAGTTCAGGGGGACAGGGGGACGACCACGAGCAGTACGTC.

This clonotype was seen repeatedly, ten times or more. Here the CDR3 reads CASSLLGGANQPQHF. The CDR3 DNA reads as TGTGCCAGCAGCTTACTCGGTGGGGCAAATCAGCCCCAGCATTTT. The chain links TRBV7-2 to TRBJ1-5; maybe TRBD1 (5 bases). Germline values: CDR1 SGHTA, CDR2 FQGNSA. The CDR3 is 15 amino acids. V was cut by 2 bases and J by 4 bases, with 12 bases left in between.

This clonotype was seen a few times. The chain carries TRBV19 and TRBJ2-7; D possibly corresponds to TRBD2 (6 bases). Deletions cut 3 bases from V and 1 base from J, with 10 bases between. The CDR3 covers 14 residues. Per germline, CDR1 LNHDA and CDR2 SQIVND (reference sequence). CDR3 sequence (DNA): TGTGCCAGTAGTATCTCGGGGACTTCCTACGAGCAGTACTTC. Residues: CASSISGTSYEQYF.

In this sample, this clonotype turned up a few times. The chain has TRBV15 and TRBJ1-1; the match to TRBD1 covers 9 bases. Germline V CDR1 and CDR2: LNHNV, YYDKDF (reference sequence). Germline trimming cut 5 bases from V and 6 bases from J; bases unmatched to any gene: 10. This CDR3 is built from 15 residues. This CDR3 is CATSYDRGYSSEAFF. In nucleotides, the CDR3 is TGTGCCACCAGCTACGACAGGGGGTACTCGTCTGAAGCTTTCTTT.

This rearrangement joins TRBV12-3 or TRBV12-4 to TRBJ1-2; perhaps TRBD1 as D (5 bases). V was pared by 5 bases and J by 1 base, with 8 bases between. This CDR3 is 13 amino acids long. The CDR3 coding sequence is TGTGCCAGCAGTATGACAGATAACTATGGCTACACCTTC. This translates into CASSMTDNYGYTF.

V is TRBV12-5 and J is TRBJ1-1; D gene unclear. Deletions cut 4 bases from V and 1 base from J, with 10 bases between. From germline, CDR1 is LGHNT and CDR2 FRNRAP. There are 14 residues in the CDR3. As DNA, the CDR3 is TGTGCTAGTGGTTCACAACCAAGGAACACTGAAGCTTTCTTT. Translation: CASGSQPRNTEAFF.

The chain is built from TRBV20-1 and TRBJ1-4; TRBD1 matches 7 bases. The CDR3 runs 13 residues. The germline V gene has CDR1 DFQATT and CDR2 SNEGSKA (reference sequence). With 6 bases clipped from V and 6 bases from J, the junction kept 7 bases outside the gene matches. The CDR3 DNA follows: TGCAGTGCCTACAGGGGCGCTGATGAAAAACTGTTTTTT. Its translation: CSAYRGADEKLFF.

This clonotype has more than one count but fewer than ten. The chain employs TRBV3-1 and TRBJ1-5; the D is unclear. Germline CDR1 reads LGHDT; CDR2 reads YNNKEL (reference sequence). The V end was cut by 6 bases, the J end by 2 bases, with 14 bases between. The CDR3 spans 15 residues. The CDR3 DNA sequence: TGTGCCAGCAGTCAGCATTCACAAGGCAATCAGCCCCAGCATTTT. Translated: CASSQHSQGNQPQHF.

The sample holds a few counts of this clonotype. CDR3 nucleotides: TGCGCCAGCAGCCCCGAGGGGGGCCGTGGCTACACCTTC. Translation gives CASSPEGGRGYTF. The genes are TRBV5-1 and TRBJ1-2; maybe TRBD1 (6 bases). The ends were cut back, 4 bases at V and 7 bases at J, with 14 bases in the middle. The CDR3 extends over 13 amino acids. Germline values: CDR1 SGHRS, CDR2 YFSETQ. The variable domain in full, with the rest retrieved from reference TRBV5-1 and TRBJ1-2, is KAGVTQTPRYLIKTRGQQVTLSCSPISGHRSVSWYQQTPGQGLQFLFEYFSETQRNKGNFPGRFSGRQFSNSRSEMNVSTLELGDSALYLCASSPEGGRGYTFGSGTRLTVV.

The rearrangement joins TRBV19 to TRBJ2-7, with D perhaps matching TRBD2 (5 bases). Per germline, CDR1 LNHDA and CDR2 SQIVND (reference sequence). CDR3 length: 18 residues. V was clipped by 11 bases and J by 6 bases, with 35 bases between them. In DNA form, the CDR3 reads TGTGCCGTCAAAGGGATTTATCCGGGAAACCATCCCCCAACCGAGCAGTACGTC. Protein sequence: CAVKGIYPGNHPPTEQYV.

This sequence joins TRBV3-1 and TRBJ2-1, with TRBD2 matching 8 bases. V lost 2 bases to trimming and J lost 7 bases; unmatched junction nucleotides: 7. Per germline, CDR1 LGHDT and CDR2 YNNKEL (reference sequence). There are 15 residues in the CDR3. CDR3 nucleotide sequence: TGTGCCAGCAGCCAACCGGGACTAGGTCGGAATGAGCAGTTCTTC. Translated: CASSQPGLGRNEQFF.